These T cell receptor beta chains were read from a single sample in a study of cytomegalovirus exposure and HLA in healthy donors. This table comes from immunoSEQ multiplex PCR, and its TCRdb copy is limited to in-frame clones, with some not included. Counted here are about 130,000 clones, almost 85% occurring once; the ten biggest clones make up approximately 30%. Sequencing was carried out using PBMCs. Source of these receptors: a man younger than 45 in good health and CMV-seropositive. Both conserved end residues are trimmed from each CDR3. D genes are given only for firm matches.

D gene,V gene,J gene,CDR3 protein
TRBD1,TRBV6-5,TRBJ1-1,ASSKPGGTEAF
TRBD2,TRBV7-8,TRBJ2-5,ASSFPSGLAAQETQY
TRBD1,TRBV29-1,TRBJ2-7,SVGQGTVYEQY
TRBD1,TRBV29-1,TRBJ1-2,SAAGGGGYT
-,TRBV6-6,TRBJ2-7,ASSSGTWSYEQY
TRBD1,TRBV11-2,TRBJ1-2,ASSPEGQGNYGYT
TRBD1,TRBV19,TRBJ2-1,ASSIEGQGARNEQF
-,TRBV29-1,TRBJ1-2,SVGDIRGGYT
-,TRBV11-2,TRBJ2-3,ASSKWTTTDTQY
-,TRBV15,TRBJ1-2,ATSNEPANYGYT
TRBD1,TRBV5-1,TRBJ1-1,ASSLGGTGVTEAF
-,TRBV11-2,TRBJ1-2,ASSLAVQGYT
-,TRBV9,TRBJ2-2,ASSVGLQPEAGELF
-,TRBV27,TRBJ1-1,ASSPLGGKKGTEAF
TRBD2,TRBV7-2,TRBJ2-7,ASSLGNSGGTYEQY
TRBD1,TRBV2,TRBJ1-1,ASSEWTGGGEAF
-,TRBV5-4,TRBJ1-1,ASSPAGGTEAF
TRBD1,TRBV15,TRBJ2-1,ATSRQTGGTWF
TRBD2,TRBV5-4,TRBJ2-7,ASSTGLAGSYEQY
-,TRBV7-2,TRBJ1-5,ASSSTGSNQPQH
-,TRBV10-3,TRBJ2-5,ATGISGVTQETQY
TRBD2,TRBV15,TRBJ2-1,ATRRGLAGANEQF
-,TRBV4-1,TRBJ2-3,ASSQAGVRSTTDTQY
TRBD2,TRBV6-5,TRBJ2-1,ASSFTAGGRYNEQF
-,TRBV6-5,TRBJ1-1,ASIGGAEAF
TRBD1,TRBV7-2,TRBJ2-7,ASSPGTGVWYEQY
-,TRBV7-3,TRBJ2-3,ASSPGGVRNTQY
-,TRBV15,TRBJ2-1,ATSREAVTTYNEQF
TRBD1,TRBV9,TRBJ2-7,ASSAGQGTILQY
TRBD2,TRBV9,TRBJ2-1,ASSVGVAGAGNEQF
-,TRBV30,TRBJ1-2,AWGAGGRYGYT
-,TRBV7-9,TRBJ1-2,ASSLQGGYGYT
TRBD1,TRBV27,TRBJ1-5,ASSRDRGQGQPQH
TRBD1,TRBV6-5,TRBJ2-7,ASSRGGQGVYEQY
-,TRBV6-5,TRBJ2-2,ASRMESLNTGELF
-,TRBV6-6,TRBJ1-1,ASSYSGTETEAF
TRBD1,TRBV7-6,TRBJ1-2,ASSPIDREEGYT
TRBD2,TRBV6-5,TRBJ2-1,ASSYVSGRAYNEQF
-,TRBV15,TRBJ2-7,ATSRDRDRSYEQY
TRBD2,TRBV7-7,TRBJ2-7,ASSLDVTSGGEQY
-,TRBV30,TRBJ2-3,AGTGGGTDTQY
-,TRBV5-1,TRBJ2-7,ASSPGTSAYEQY
-,TRBV27,TRBJ2-3,ASSLSAAGAQY
TRBD1,TRBV9,TRBJ1-1,ASSPPENRGSAF
TRBD1,TRBV2,TRBJ1-1,ASRRTGAFAEAF
TRBD1,TRBV28,TRBJ1-5,ASSRDRGDQPQH
-,TRBV7-2,TRBJ1-4,ASSLARQVNEKLF
-,TRBV5-4,TRBJ1-1,ASSLASGGPKNTEAF
-,TRBV18,TRBJ1-1,ASSDTGFEAF
TRBD1,TRBV29-1,TRBJ2-7,SGGDRAPYEQY
-,TRBV7-9,TRBJ1-3,ASSLQSPGNTIY
TRBD1,TRBV7-2,TRBJ2-2,ASSPPDRVNTGELF
TRBD1,TRBV19,TRBJ2-2,ASSLTGTGGSGELF
-,TRBV19,TRBJ1-2,ASSHRDRGGYT